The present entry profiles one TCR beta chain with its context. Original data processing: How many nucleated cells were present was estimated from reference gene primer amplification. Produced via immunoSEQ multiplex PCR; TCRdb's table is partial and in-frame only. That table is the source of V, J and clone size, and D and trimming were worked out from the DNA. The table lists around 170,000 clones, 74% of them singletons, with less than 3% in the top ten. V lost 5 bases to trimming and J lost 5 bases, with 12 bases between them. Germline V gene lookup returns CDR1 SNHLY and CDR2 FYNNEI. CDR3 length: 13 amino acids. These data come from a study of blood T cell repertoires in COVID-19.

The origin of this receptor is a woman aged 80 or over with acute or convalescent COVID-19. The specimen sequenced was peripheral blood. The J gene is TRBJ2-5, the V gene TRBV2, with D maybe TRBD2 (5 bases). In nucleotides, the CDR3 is TGTGCCAGCAGTTTGTCAACGGGGGAGACCCAGTACTTC. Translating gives CASSLSTGETQYF.